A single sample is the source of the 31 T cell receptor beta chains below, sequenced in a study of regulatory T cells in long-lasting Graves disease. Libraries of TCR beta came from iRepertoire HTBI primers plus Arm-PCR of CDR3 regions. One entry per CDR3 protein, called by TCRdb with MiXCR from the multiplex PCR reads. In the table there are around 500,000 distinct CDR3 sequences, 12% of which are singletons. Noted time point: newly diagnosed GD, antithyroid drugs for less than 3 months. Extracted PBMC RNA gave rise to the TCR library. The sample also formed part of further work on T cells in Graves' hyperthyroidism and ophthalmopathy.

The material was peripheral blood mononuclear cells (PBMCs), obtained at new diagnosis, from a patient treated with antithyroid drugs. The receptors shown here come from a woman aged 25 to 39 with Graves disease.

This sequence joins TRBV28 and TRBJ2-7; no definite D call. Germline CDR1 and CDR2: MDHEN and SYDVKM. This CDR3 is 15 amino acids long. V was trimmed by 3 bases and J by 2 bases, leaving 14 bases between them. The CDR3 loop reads CASSFARAVPYEQYF. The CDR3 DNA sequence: TGTGCCAGCAGTTTCGCCCGGGCGGTCCCCTACGAGCAGTACTTC.

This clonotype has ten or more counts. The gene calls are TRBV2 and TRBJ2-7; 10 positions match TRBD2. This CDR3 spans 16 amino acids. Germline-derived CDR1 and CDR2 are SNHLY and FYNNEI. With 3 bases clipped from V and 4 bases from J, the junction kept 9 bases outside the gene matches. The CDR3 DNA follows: TGTGCCAGCAGTGATCGATCTAGCGGGAGATTATACGAGCAGTACTTC. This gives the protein CASSDRSSGRLYEQYF.

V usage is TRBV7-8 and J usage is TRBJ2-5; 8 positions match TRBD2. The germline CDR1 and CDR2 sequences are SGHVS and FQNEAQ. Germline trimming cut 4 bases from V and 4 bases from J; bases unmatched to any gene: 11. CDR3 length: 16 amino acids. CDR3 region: CASSSPEVAGRETQYF. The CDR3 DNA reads TGTGCCAGCAGCTCCCCGGAGGTAGCGGGAAGAGAGACCCAGTACTTC. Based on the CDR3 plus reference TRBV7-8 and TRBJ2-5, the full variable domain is GAGVSQSPRYKVAKRGQDVALRCDPISGHVSLFWYQQALGQGPEFLTYFQNEAQLDKSGLPSDRFFAERPEGSVSTLKIQRTQQEDSAVYLCASSSPEVAGRETQYFGPGTRLLVL.

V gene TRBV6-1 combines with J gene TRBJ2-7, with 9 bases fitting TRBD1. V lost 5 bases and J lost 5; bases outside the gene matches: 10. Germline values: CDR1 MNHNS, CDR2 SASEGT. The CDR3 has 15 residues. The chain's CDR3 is CASSKDRGAAHEQYF. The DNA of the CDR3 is TGTGCCAGCAGTAAAGACAGGGGGGCGGCCCACGAGCAGTACTTC.

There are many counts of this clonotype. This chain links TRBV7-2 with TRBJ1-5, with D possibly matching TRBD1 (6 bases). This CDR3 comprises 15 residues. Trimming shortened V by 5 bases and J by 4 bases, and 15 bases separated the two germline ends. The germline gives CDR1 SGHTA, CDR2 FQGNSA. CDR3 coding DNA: TGTGCCAGCAGCCGATCCGGGACACTAAATCAGCCCCAGCATTTT. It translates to CASSRSGTLNQPQHF.

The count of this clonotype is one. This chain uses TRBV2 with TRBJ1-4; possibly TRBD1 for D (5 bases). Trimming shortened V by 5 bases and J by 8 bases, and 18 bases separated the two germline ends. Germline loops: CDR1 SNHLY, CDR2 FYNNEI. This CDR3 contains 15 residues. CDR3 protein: CASSIQGLSTEKLFF. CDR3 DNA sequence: TGTGCCAGCAGTATCCAGGGCCTCTCGACCGAAAAACTGTTTTTT.

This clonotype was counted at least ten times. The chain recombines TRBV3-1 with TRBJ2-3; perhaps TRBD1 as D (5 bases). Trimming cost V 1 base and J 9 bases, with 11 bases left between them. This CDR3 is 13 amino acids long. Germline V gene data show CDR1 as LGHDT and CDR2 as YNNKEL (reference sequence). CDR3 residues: CASSQGGLQTQYF. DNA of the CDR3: TGTGCCAGCAGCCAAGGGGGCCTCCAAACGCAGTATTTT.

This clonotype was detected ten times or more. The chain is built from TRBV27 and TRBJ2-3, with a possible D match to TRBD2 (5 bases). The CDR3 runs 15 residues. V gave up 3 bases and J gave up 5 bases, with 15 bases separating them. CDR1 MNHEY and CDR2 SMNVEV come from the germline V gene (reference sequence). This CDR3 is CASSFPLASLDTQYF. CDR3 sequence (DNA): TGTGCCAGCAGTTTTCCTCTAGCAAGTTTAGATACGCAGTATTTT.

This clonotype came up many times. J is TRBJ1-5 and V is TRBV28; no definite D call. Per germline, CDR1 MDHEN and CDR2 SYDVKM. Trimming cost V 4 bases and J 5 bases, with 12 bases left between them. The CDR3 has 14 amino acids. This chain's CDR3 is CASSSVNPYQPQHF. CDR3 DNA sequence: TGTGCCAGCAGTTCTGTCAATCCCTATCAGCCCCAGCATTTT.

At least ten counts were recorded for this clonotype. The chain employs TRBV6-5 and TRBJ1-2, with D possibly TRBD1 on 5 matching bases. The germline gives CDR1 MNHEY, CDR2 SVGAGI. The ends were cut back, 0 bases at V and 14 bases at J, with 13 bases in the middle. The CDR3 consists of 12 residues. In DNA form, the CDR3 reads TGTGCCAGCAGTTACTCCGCAGGGAGAGAAACCTTC. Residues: CASSYSAGRETF.

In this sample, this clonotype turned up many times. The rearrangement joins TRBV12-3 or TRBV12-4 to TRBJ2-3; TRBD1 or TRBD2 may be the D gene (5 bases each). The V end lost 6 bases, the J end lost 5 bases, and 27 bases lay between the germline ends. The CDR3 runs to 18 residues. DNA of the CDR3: TGTGCCAGCAGCTGGGGGTCTGTTATCGGGCAGAGGGGAGATACGCAGTATTTT. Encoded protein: CASSWGSVIGQRGDTQYF.

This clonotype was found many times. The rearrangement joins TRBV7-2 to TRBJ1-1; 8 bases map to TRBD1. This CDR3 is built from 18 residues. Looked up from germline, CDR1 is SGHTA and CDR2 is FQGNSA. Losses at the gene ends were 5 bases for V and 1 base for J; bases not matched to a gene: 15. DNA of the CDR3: TGTGCCAGCAGCGTCCCCCTCAGGGGGCGCCTGGGGAACACTGAAGCTTTCTTT. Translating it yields CASSVPLRGRLGNTEAFF.

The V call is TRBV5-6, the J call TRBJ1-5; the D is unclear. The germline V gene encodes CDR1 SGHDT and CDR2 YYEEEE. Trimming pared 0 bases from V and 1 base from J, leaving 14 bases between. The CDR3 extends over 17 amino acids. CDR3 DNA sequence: TGTGCCAGCAGCTTGGGTGGTGTATGGGCCAGCAATCAGCCCCAGCATTTT. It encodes CASSLGGVWASNQPQHF. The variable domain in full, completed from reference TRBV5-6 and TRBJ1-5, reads DAGVTQSPTHLIKTRGQQVTLRCSPKSGHDTVSWYQQALGQGPQFIFQYYEEEERQRGNFPDRFSGHQFPNYSSELNVNALLLGDSALYLCASSLGGVWASNQPQHFGDGTRLSIL.

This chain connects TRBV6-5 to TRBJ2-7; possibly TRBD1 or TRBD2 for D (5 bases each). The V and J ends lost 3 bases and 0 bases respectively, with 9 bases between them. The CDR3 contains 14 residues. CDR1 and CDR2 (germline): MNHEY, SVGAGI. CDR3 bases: TGTGCCAGCAGTTATGGTGGGACCTCCTACGAGCAGTACTTC. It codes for CASSYGGTSYEQYF.

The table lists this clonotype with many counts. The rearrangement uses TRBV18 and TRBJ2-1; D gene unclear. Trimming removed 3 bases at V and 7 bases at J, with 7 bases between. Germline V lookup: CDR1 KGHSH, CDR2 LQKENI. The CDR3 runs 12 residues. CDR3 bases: TGTGCCAGCTCACCCTCATTTAATGAGCAGTTCTTC. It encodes CASSPSFNEQFF.

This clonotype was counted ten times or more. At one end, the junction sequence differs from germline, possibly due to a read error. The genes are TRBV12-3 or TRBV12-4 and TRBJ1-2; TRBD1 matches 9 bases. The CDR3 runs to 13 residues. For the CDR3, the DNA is TGTGCCAGCAGTCTTTACGGGACAGGGTCCATTGACTTC. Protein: CASSLYGTGSIDF.

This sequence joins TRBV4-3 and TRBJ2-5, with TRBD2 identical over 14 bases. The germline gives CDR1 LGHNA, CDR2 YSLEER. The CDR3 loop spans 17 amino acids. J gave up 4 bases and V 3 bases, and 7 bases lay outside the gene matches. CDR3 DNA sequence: TGCGCCAGCAGCCACGGGACTAGCGGGAGTTTGGTAGAGACCCAGTACTTC. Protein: CASSHGTSGSLVETQYF.

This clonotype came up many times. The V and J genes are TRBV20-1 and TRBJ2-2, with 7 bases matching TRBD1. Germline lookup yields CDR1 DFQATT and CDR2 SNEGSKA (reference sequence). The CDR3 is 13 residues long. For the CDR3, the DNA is TGCACTGAACTCGGGACAGCTGACGGGGAGCTGTTTTTT. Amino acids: CTELGTADGELFF.

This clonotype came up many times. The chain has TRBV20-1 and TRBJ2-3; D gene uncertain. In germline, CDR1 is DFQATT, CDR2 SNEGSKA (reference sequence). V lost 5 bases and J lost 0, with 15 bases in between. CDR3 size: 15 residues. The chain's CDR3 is CSAPDMESSTDTQYF. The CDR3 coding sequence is TGCAGTGCTCCGGATATGGAGTCTAGCACAGATACGCAGTATTTT.

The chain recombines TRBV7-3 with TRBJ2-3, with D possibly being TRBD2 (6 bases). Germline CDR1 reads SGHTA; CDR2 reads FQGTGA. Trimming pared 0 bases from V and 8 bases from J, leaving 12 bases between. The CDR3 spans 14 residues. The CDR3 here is CASSLTSAGGTQYF. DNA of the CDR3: TGTGCCAGCAGCTTAACGTCTGCCGGGGGTACGCAGTATTTT.

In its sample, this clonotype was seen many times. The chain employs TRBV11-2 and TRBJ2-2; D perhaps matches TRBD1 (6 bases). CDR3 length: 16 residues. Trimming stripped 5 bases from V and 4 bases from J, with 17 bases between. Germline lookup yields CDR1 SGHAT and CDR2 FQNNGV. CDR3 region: CASSQLQGVGTGELFF. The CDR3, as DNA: TGTGCCAGCAGCCAACTACAGGGTGTAGGCACCGGGGAGCTGTTTTTT.

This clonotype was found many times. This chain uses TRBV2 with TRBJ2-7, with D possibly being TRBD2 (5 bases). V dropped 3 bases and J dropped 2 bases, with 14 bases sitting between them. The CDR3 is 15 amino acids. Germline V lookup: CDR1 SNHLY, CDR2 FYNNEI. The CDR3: CASSEEAGPAYEQYF. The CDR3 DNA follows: TGTGCCAGCAGTGAGGAGGCAGGACCAGCCTACGAGCAGTACTTC.

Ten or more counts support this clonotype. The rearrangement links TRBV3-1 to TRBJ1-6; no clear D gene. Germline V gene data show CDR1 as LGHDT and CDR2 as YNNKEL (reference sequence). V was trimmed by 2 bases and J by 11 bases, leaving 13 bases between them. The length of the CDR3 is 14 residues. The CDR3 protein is CASSQPGLGTPLHF. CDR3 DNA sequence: TGTGCCAGCAGCCAACCCGGACTGGGGACACCCCTCCACTTT.

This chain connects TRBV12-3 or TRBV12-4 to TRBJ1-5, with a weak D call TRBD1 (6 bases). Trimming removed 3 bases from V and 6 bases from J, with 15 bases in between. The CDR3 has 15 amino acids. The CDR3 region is CASSFFGGLGQPQHF. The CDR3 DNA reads TGTGCCAGCAGTTTTTTTGGGGGGCTGGGTCAGCCCCAGCATTTT.

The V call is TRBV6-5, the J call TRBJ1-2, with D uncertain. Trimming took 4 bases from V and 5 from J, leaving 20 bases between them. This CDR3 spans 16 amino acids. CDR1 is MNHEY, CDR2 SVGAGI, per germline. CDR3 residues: CASSSIRPMAGYGYTF. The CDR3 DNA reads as TGTGCCAGCAGTTCCATAAGACCCATGGCGGGATATGGCTACACCTTC.

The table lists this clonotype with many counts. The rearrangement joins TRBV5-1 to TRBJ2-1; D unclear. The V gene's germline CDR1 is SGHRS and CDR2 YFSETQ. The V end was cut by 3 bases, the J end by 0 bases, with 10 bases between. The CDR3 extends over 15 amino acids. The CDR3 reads CASSSDGNSYNEQFF. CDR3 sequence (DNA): TGCGCCAGCAGCTCGGACGGCAACTCCTACAATGAGCAGTTCTTC.

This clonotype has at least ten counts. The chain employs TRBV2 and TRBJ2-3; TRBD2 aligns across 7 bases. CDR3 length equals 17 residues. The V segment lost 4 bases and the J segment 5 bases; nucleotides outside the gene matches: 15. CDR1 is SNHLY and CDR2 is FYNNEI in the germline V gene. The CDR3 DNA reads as TGTGCCAGCAGTGTTTTCGGGCCGGGAGGTGTTCAAGATACGCAGTATTTT. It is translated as CASSVFGPGGVQDTQYF.

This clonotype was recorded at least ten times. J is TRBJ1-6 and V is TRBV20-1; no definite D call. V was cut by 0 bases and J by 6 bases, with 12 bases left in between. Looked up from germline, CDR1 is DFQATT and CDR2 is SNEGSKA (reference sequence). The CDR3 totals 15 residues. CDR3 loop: CSAREGGVGNSPLHF. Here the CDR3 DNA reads TGCAGTGCTAGAGAAGGCGGGGTTGGTAATTCACCCCTCCACTTT.

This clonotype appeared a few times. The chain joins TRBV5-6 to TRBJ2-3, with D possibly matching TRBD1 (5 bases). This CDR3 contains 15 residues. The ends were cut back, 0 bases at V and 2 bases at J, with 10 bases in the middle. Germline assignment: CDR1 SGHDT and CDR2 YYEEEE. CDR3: CASSLAGLSTDTQYF. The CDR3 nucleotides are TGTGCCAGCAGCTTGGCAGGGCTATCCACAGATACGCAGTATTTT.

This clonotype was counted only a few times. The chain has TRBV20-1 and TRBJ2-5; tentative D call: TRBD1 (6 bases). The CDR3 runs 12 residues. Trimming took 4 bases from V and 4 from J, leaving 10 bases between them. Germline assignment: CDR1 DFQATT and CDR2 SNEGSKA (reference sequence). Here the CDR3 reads CSAMQGPETQYF. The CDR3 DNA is TGCAGTGCTATGCAGGGGCCAGAGACCCAGTACTTC.

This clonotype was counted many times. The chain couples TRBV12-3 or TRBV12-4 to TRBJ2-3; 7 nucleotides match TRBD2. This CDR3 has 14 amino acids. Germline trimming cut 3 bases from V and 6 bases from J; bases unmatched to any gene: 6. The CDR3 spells CASSFGEGWDTQYF. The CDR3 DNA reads TGTGCCAGCAGTTTTGGGGAGGGATGGGATACGCAGTATTTT.